The clone carrying this TCR beta chain was recorded many times. The antigen is not known. Genomic DNA constituted the template upon which TCR beta VDJ and CDR3 profiling was performed. TCRdb analysed the reads with MiXCR anew, one entry per CDR3 protein. Here the sample spans around 430,000 distinct CDR3 sequences, around a third being singletons. The patients chosen for sequencing had shown expansion of CD8+CD57+ cells (detected by flow cytometry). In all patients, the disease was severe acquired aplastic anemia. This entry belongs to a study of CD8+CD57+ T cells in acquired aplastic anemia. Across the whole study: The DNA of sorted CD4+ and CD8+ cells averaged around 3 ug.

Notes on the study in general: Patients were compared with controls for CD8+ Simpson's diversity, and no significant difference emerged. Patients and controls shared about 30 CD8+ CDR3 sequences, which appeared highly expressed in patients and within their immunodominant clones.

The CDR3 sequence is 15 residues long. The V gene end was trimmed by 2 bases and the J gene end by 5 bases; junction bases not matched to a gene: 3. Germline-derived CDR1 and CDR2 are KGHDR and SFDVKD. The sequence was obtained from a human donor with aplastic anemia. This chain uses TRBV24-1 with TRBJ2-5; 11 bases fit TRBD2. Sequencing was performed on sorted CD4+, CD8+, or CD8+CD57+ T cells (not recorded which) from PBMCs. The DNA for the CDR3 is TGTGCCACCAGTGATTCCGGGACTAGCGGTGAGACCCAGTACTTC. This encodes CATSDSGTSGETQYF.